This T cell receptor beta chain was sequenced for a study of blood T cell repertoires in COVID-19. The age range of participants was about 18 to 100 years, with residence in around 22 US areas. As originally analysed: Reference gene primer amplification gave nucleated cell count estimates. Profiled with immunoSEQ multiplex PCR; TCRdb holds only in-frame clones, not every one. From that table come the V and J calls and clone size; the DNA was used to work out D and trimming. The sample gives about 180,000 clones, 88% of which show up once; roughly 9% is in the top ten. Looked up from germline, CDR1 is MDHEN and CDR2 is SYDVKM. V was cut by 3 bases and J by 0 bases, with 10 bases left in between. The length of the CDR3 is 15 residues.

The source is a young woman who had recovered from COVID-19. Sequenced material: PBMCs or T cells enriched from blood (not recorded which). The chain recombines TRBV28 with TRBJ2-3; D might be TRBD1 (5 bases). The CDR3 region has the DNA TGTGCCAGCAGTTTCTTCTGGGGCAGCACAGATACGCAGTATTTT. This sequence encodes CASSFFWGSTDTQYF.